A single TCR beta chain is shown here with its context. Its binding antigen is unknown. No base quality values were provided; no much bigger clone lies one nucleotide off. The CDR3 sequence holds 16 residues, the cysteine and phenylalanine included. Only the CDR3 region is kept as DNA, spanning 48 bases read in frame from base 1. The germline V gene sets CDR1 to SGHTA and CDR2 to FQGNSA. V loses 5 bases, J loses 2 bases, and the germline ends lie 19 bases apart. This sample was included in a study of shared clonotypes between healthy human individuals (dated by TCRdb to 2018 to 2020). Background for the entire study: Three men and two women, aged 18 to 49 years, made up the cohort. For each donor, three plates each were used for CD4 naive and CD4 memory, two plates were used for CD8 naive, and one plate was used for CD8 memory. To estimate repertoire size and how much clonotypes are shared between individuals, the study performed deep sequencing of blood TCR repertoires from a handful of healthy adults. Libraries were prepared and TCR repertoires were sequenced by different laboratories using diverse techniques, in order to increase sequencing depth and limit assay-specific biases. Leukapheresis yielded between about 0.9 and 8.9 billion PBMCs per donor. The paper's findings and limits, for the study overall: Pairwise subsampling led to the expectation that sequencing depth would affect the degree of clonotype sharing among donors. The genetic and exposure-history diversity represented was limited by the small number of donors. Across a handful of donors, approximately 4.6% of naive CD4, approximately 3.6% of naive CD8, about 2% of memory CD4, and approximately 0.42% of memory CD8 clonotypes were shared. Naive subsets generally had larger estimated clonotype richness than memory subsets. Higher generation probabilities were observed for clonotypes shared by all four sorted-subset donors than for non-shared clonotypes. Even with the large sequencing depth, rarefaction of the sorted-subset datasets indicated that sequencing was incomplete. Sampling was restricted to blood, and TCR repertoires in tissues likely differ from the TCR repertoires found in blood.

Using the deep immunoSEQ assay, TCR CDR3 regions were amplified from genomic DNA by multiplex PCR. Extracted genomic DNA from each cell subset was spread evenly across all wells of several immunoSEQ 96-well plates, with each plate serving as a replicate. Each replicate PCR for sorted subsets received roughly 200 ng genomic DNA, equal to some 32,000 T cell genomes. Purified libraries were quantified with a Qubit 3.0 fluorometer, sized on a Bioanalyzer 2100, and re-quantified with the KAPA Library Quantification kit. Every immunoSEQ 96-well plate was sequenced on a separate single-read 150-cycle Illumina NextSeq 550 flow cell. The authors processed their data as follows. Because the immunoSEQ output held only junctional sequences and lacked quality scores, the filtering could not match the filtering applied to full-length reads. Sequences were annotated with PyIR, a Python wrapper for IgBLAST v1.9, and V/J genes and CDR3 were assigned using IMGT germline references. Reads were filtered out if the reads had weak V/J assignments (E-value above 1e-6), no CDR3, stop codons, out-of-frame junctions, or ambiguous translated residues. V3J clonotypes were defined as sequences sharing the same inferred V gene, J gene, and CDR3 amino acid sequence. Percentage overlap between repertoires was computed as shared unique clonotypes divided by the size of the smaller repertoire. Repertoire richness was assessed with RTK rarefaction, the Chao1 estimator, and Recon v2.1 estimates of unobserved clonotypes. For all TCRbeta clonotypes obtained by the gDNA method from a few donors, generation probabilities were computed with OLGA. The immuneACCESS repertoire file appears here via TCRdb, limited to in-frame rearrangements. These files lack a portion of the clones; in checked studies, under half of the deficit traces to unresolved V genes, and the cause of the others is not known. V and J calls plus clone size are reproduced from that table; the DNA served to infer D and trimming. The sample includes millions of clones, with approximately 90% observed a single time. Clones ranked in the top ten supply about 0.13% of the sample.

Donors were healthy HIV-negative adults with no recently reported acute infections or vaccinations. Every donor was a Caucasian adult living in Nashville, Tennessee, USA. Magnetic negative selection was used to enrich CD4+ T cells, after which naive cells were positively selected on CD45RA and the negative fraction became the memory subset. Blood was obtained by leukapheresis, after which PBMCs were separated by Ficoll-Histopaque density gradient centrifugation and cryopreserved in liquid nitrogen vapor phase. Analytical flow cytometry was used to check the purity and quantity of each magnetically sorted T cell population. Each sorted fraction had its genomic DNA isolated and then quantified by UV absorbance on a Nanodrop 2000c.

Rearrangement joined TRBV7-2 to TRBJ2-7; TRBD2 is possibly the D segment (6 matching bases). The sample taken for sequencing was naive CD4+ T cells sorted from blood. Per the publication, the cell subset or site label means: CD45RA+ positively selected. The sequence derives from a man between 18 and 29 years old in good health. The nucleotides are TGTGCCAGCAGCGGAACTAGCTGGACAAACCCCTACGAGCAGTACTTC. It encodes CASSGTSWTNPYEQYF.